This TCR beta chain emerged from a study of identical twins. This clonotype was seen repeatedly, ten times or more. The target antigen is unknown. General study results and limits: Beta out-of-frame twin sharing showed a weaker excess.

TCRdb redid the calling of the 5' RACE reads with MiXCR, one entry per CDR3 protein. The sample contains a few hundred thousand distinct CDR3 sequences, 14% of which appear only once. These data were also reused for a study on yellow fever vaccine responses in identical twins. In that study: Among the twins, the vaccine T cell response reportedly seemed partly convergent and partly personalized.

Sequences were obtained from CD4+ T cells sorted from blood. The TCR sequence derives from a woman aged 18-29 years in good health.

The CDR3 nucleotides read TGCAGCGTTGACGGGACAGGGGACGAGCAGTACTTC. Translating gives CSVDGTGDEQYF. The chain links TRBV29-1 to TRBJ2-7, with 10 bases matching TRBD1. The CDR3 extends over 12 amino acids. J gave up 5 bases and V 3 bases, and 1 base lay outside the gene matches. Germline V CDR1 and CDR2: SQVTM, ANQGSEA.